Each of the 32 T cell receptor beta chains below was sequenced from the same sample in a study of human T cells and chemical hapten exposure. Time point specified: healthy volunteer bleed at 2 weeks. Unfractionated whole blood yielded the extracted total RNA. One entry per CDR3 protein, called by TCRdb with MiXCR from the RACE reads. The sample lists 80,000 to 100,000 distinct CDR3 sequences, about 8.6% occurring once. Source material: whole blood. The origin of the receptors is a female donor in good health. Some clones in this sample may be carry-over from other donors' samples.

In this sample, this clonotype turned up many times. V and J are TRBV27 and TRBJ2-1; 8 nucleotides agree with TRBD1. This CDR3 spans 13 amino acids. From germline, CDR1 is MNHEY and CDR2 SMNVEV (reference sequence). Trimming at V came to 5 bases and at J to 5 bases, leaving 2 bases not matched to a gene. CDR3 loop: CASSQQGDNEQFF. CDR3 nucleotide sequence: TGTGCCAGCAGTCAACAGGGGGACAATGAGCAGTTCTTC.

In this sample, this clonotype turned up many times. V and J are TRBV2 and TRBJ2-7; tentatively, D is TRBD2 (7 bases). The CDR3 totals 12 residues. The V end was cut by 8 bases, the J end by 3 bases, with 11 bases between. The germline gives CDR1 SNHLY, CDR2 FYNNEI. The CDR3 loop reads CASGLGGYEQYF. In DNA form, the CDR3 reads TGTGCCAGCGGACTAGGGGGCTACGAGCAGTACTTC.

CDR3 loop: CASNTGEGTDTQYF. DNA for the CDR3: TGTGCCAGCAACACAGGAGAGGGCACAGATACGCAGTATTTT. J is TRBJ2-3 and V is TRBV28, with D possibly matching TRBD1 (5 bases). CDR3 size: 14 residues. Germline-derived CDR1 and CDR2 are MDHEN and SYDVKM. The germline V and J ends were trimmed by 7 bases and 1 base, with 12 bases remaining between them.

At least ten counts were recorded for this clonotype. The chain couples TRBV11-2 to TRBJ1-1, with D hard to call. The V and J ends lost 5 bases and 8 bases respectively, with 12 bases between them. There are 12 residues in the CDR3. Germline CDR1 and CDR2: SGHAT and FQNNGV. The chain's CDR3 is CASSPQPTEAFF. The CDR3 DNA reads TGTGCCAGCAGCCCCCAGCCTACAGAAGCTTTCTTT.

This clonotype was recorded once. A much larger clone is a single base away; this may be a read error. The chain combines TRBV14 with TRBJ2-2, with 7 bases fitting TRBD2. Germline V CDR1 and CDR2: SGHDN, FVKESK. The CDR3 is 15 amino acids. CDR3 in amino acids: CTSSQQLASTGELFF. The CDR3 nucleotides read TGTACCAGCAGCCAACAACTAGCGTCGACCGGGGAGCTGTTTTTT.

V and J are TRBV28 and TRBJ1-4; TRBD1 is a possible D gene (5 bases). The germline gives CDR1 MDHEN, CDR2 SYDVKM. Trimming cost V 7 bases and J 5 bases, with 11 bases left between them. The CDR3 extends over 13 amino acids. This CDR3 is CASKGHQNEKLFF. The DNA for the CDR3 is TGTGCCAGCAAGGGGCACCAAAATGAAAAACTGTTTTTT.

In this sample, this clonotype turned up many times. The chain employs TRBV12-3 or TRBV12-4 and TRBJ2-5; unclear D gene. V shed 2 bases and J shed 3 bases, with 7 bases lying between them. The length of the CDR3 is 13 residues. The CDR3 is CASSLQQKETQYF. The CDR3 coding sequence is TGTGCCAGCAGTTTACAACAGAAAGAGACCCAGTACTTC.

Many counts were recorded for this clonotype. The CDR3 DNA is TGCAGTGCGAACAGGGGCTTTAGCGGCTACACCTTC. Protein: CSANRGFSGYTF. The rearrangement joins TRBV20-1 to TRBJ1-2, with TRBD1 matching over 7 bases. The germline gives CDR1 DFQATT, CDR2 SNEGSKA (reference sequence). The junction had 9 bases not matched to a gene; V was cut back by 6 bases and J by 8 bases. CDR3 length equals 12 residues.

A few counts support this clonotype. V and J are TRBV4-1 and TRBJ2-1; no firm D call. V was shortened by 6 bases and J by 0 bases, with 9 bases between the two germline ends. The CDR3 loop spans 14 amino acids. CDR1 is MGHRA, CDR2 YSYEKL, per germline. CDR3 nucleotides: TGCGCCAGCAGTCCTCGAGGCTCCTACAATGAGCAGTTCTTC. It codes for CASSPRGSYNEQFF.

This clonotype was seen a handful of times. This chain links TRBV27 with TRBJ1-2; 10 bases agree with TRBD1. Germline loops: CDR1 MNHEY, CDR2 SMNVEV (reference sequence). The CDR3 consists of 14 residues. V was clipped by 3 bases and J by 4 bases; unmatched bases: 2. The CDR3 is CASSFWDRGYGYTF. The CDR3 DNA reads as TGTGCCAGCAGTTTTTGGGACAGGGGCTATGGCTACACCTTC.

This chain connects TRBV4-2 to TRBJ2-6; D remains unclear. CDR1 is LGHNA, CDR2 YNFKEQ, per germline. V shed 0 bases and J shed 1 base, with 7 bases lying between them. The CDR3 has 16 residues. DNA of the CDR3: TGTGCCAGCAGCCAAGATTTCCGTTCTGGGGCCAACGTCCTGACTTTC. As protein: CASSQDFRSGANVLTF.

This clonotype was detected only once. The chain links TRBV4-2 to TRBJ2-7, with 9 bases lining up with TRBD1. After removal of 3 bases from V and 2 bases from J, the junction contained 2 bases not matched to a gene. The CDR3 covers 14 residues. The germline V gene has CDR1 LGHNA and CDR2 YNFKEQ. The CDR3, as DNA: TGTGCCAGCAGCCAGGGGACAGGGACCTACGAGCAGTACTTC. It translates to CASSQGTGTYEQYF.

Turning to this clonotype: A single base separates this from a much larger clone, so it may be a read error. The rearrangement links TRBV2 to TRBJ2-7, with 7 bases fitting TRBD2. The V gene end was trimmed by 4 bases and the J gene end by 5 bases; junction bases not matched to a gene: 8. The germline V gene has CDR1 SNHLY and CDR2 FYNNEI. This CDR3 comprises 14 residues. The CDR3 protein is CASSGTRMSDEQYF. CDR3 nucleotides: TGTGCCAGCAGTGGGACTAGGATGTCGGACGAGCAGTACTTC.

This chain joins TRBV19 and TRBJ1-3; D is ambiguous. This CDR3 is 16 amino acids long. V was clipped by 4 bases and J by 1 base, with 14 bases between them. Germline lookup yields CDR1 LNHDA and CDR2 SQIVND (reference sequence). CDR3 DNA sequence: TGTGCCAGTAGTACCCTAGTGGGGAGATCTGGAAACACCATATATTTT. Its protein is CASSTLVGRSGNTIYF.

This clonotype occurred a few times. The CDR3 nucleotides are TGCAGTGGGTCCTTTGGGGGGGTCACTGAAGCTTTCTTT. Translation: CSGSFGGVTEAFF. The V call is TRBV20-1, the J call TRBJ1-1, with a possible D match to TRBD1 (5 bases). The CDR3 length is 13 residues. Germline V gene lookup returns CDR1 DFQATT and CDR2 SNEGSKA (reference sequence). Trimming removed 7 bases at V and 4 bases at J, with 16 bases between.

This clonotype was counted ten times or more. This sequence joins TRBV20-1 and TRBJ2-3; 14 bases are a match to TRBD2. Per germline, CDR1 DFQATT and CDR2 SNEGSKA (reference sequence). J was trimmed by 7 bases and V by 6 bases; bases with no gene match: 9. The CDR3 has 15 residues. CDR3 loop: CSAGRGLAGDYTQYF. In DNA form, the CDR3 reads TGCAGTGCCGGACGGGGACTAGCGGGAGACTATACGCAGTATTTT.

This clonotype was seen a few times. The chain is built from TRBV28 and TRBJ2-6; weak D call: TRBD1 (5 bases). The CDR3 runs 14 residues. The V end lost 4 bases, the J end lost 2 bases, and 6 bases lay between the germline ends. Germline V gene data show CDR1 as MDHEN and CDR2 as SYDVKM. The CDR3 spells CASSSGTGANVLTF. The CDR3 region has the DNA TGTGCCAGCAGTTCAGGGACTGGGGCCAACGTCCTGACTTTC.

The V call is TRBV14, the J call TRBJ2-7; 8 bases line up with TRBD2. The CDR3 has 16 amino acids. Losses at the gene ends were 0 bases for V and 0 bases for J; bases not matched to a gene: 4. Germline CDR1 SGHDN, CDR2 FVKESK. CDR3 nucleotide sequence: TGTGCCAGCAGCCAAGAGTCGGGAGGGGGCTCCTACGAGCAGTACTTC. Protein: CASSQESGGGSYEQYF.

This clonotype has a handful of counts. The chain recombines TRBV28 with TRBJ2-5; 10 bases match TRBD2. This CDR3 has 17 residues. Per germline, CDR1 MDHEN and CDR2 SYDVKM. Trimming removed 5 bases from V and 1 base from J; junction bases left unmatched: 10. CDR3 nucleotides: TGTGCCAGCAGTCCAGGGGCAGCGGGAGGGCCCCAAGAGACCCAGTACTTC. Residues: CASSPGAAGGPQETQYF.

This rearrangement joins TRBV29-1 to TRBJ2-7; 8 bases align to TRBD1. The CDR3 runs 12 residues. Trimming cost V 7 bases and J 1 base; bases outside gene matches: 3. Germline V CDR1 and CDR2: SQVTM, ANQGSEA. This CDR3 reads CSGGQGSYEQYF. CDR3 in DNA: TGCAGCGGAGGACAGGGTTCCTACGAGCAGTACTTC.

Turning to this clonotype: One base away lies a much larger clone, so this may be a sequencing read error. This CDR3 is missing its conserved last phenylalanine or tryptophan, likely due to a read error. V is TRBV20-1 and J is TRBJ2-7; D tentatively fits TRBD1 or TRBD2 (5 bases each). The CDR3 runs to 15 residues. The germline gives CDR1 DFQATT, CDR2 SNEGSKA (reference sequence). Trimming pared 0 bases from V and 1 base from J, leaving 13 bases between. The CDR3 DNA follows: TGCAGTGCTAGAGATCTACCGGGGCAGTCCTACGAGCAGTACCTC. It codes for CSARDLPGQSYEQYL.

This clonotype showed up just a few times. The chain recombines TRBV20-1 with TRBJ2-7; D may be TRBD1 or TRBD2 (5 bases each). The germline V gene encodes CDR1 DFQATT and CDR2 SNEGSKA (reference sequence). This CDR3 has 13 amino acids. V lost 3 bases and J lost 2, with 11 bases in between. CDR3 loop: CSASRDEPYEQYF. Written as DNA, the CDR3 is TGCAGTGCTAGCCGGGACGAGCCCTACGAGCAGTACTTC.

This clonotype appeared many times. The rearrangement links TRBV12-3 or TRBV12-4 to TRBJ1-4; D perhaps matches TRBD1 (6 bases). Trimming removed 7 bases from V and 6 bases from J, with 15 bases in between. The CDR3 totals 14 residues. CDR3 DNA sequence: TGTGCCAGCAAGTCAGACAGGCCGTATGAAAAACTGTTTTTT. This sequence encodes CASKSDRPYEKLFF.

The rearrangement uses TRBV28 and TRBJ2-1, with 11 bases lining up with TRBD2. From germline, CDR1 is MDHEN and CDR2 SYDVKM. The V and J ends lost 5 bases and 8 bases, in that order; junction bases with no gene match: 8. CDR3 size: 15 residues. CDR3 in amino acids: CASSPTSGIGDEQFF. CDR3 nucleotides: TGTGCCAGCAGTCCGACTAGCGGGATAGGTGATGAGCAGTTCTTC.

This clonotype was observed a handful of times. The chain uses TRBV12-3 or TRBV12-4 and TRBJ2-1; 12 bases fit TRBD2. Germline trimming cut 1 base from V and 8 bases from J; bases unmatched to any gene: 3. This CDR3 comprises 15 residues. In DNA, the CDR3 is TGTGCCAGCAGTTTAGGGACTAGCGGGATTTATGAGCAGTTCTTC. Its translation is CASSLGTSGIYEQFF.

This clonotype was found many times. The rearrangement uses TRBV7-9 and TRBJ2-3, with a tentative D call TRBD2 (6 bases). Germline CDR1 is SEHNR and CDR2 is FQNEAQ (reference sequence). CDR3 length: 17 residues. V was trimmed by 1 base and J by 2 bases, leaving 16 bases between them. This chain's CDR3 is CASSLGRDFYPTDTQYF. The CDR3 coding sequence is TGTGCCAGCAGCTTAGGCCGGGACTTTTACCCCACAGATACGCAGTATTTT.

This clonotype was seen ten or more times. The chain couples TRBV4-1 to TRBJ2-2; D could derive from TRBD1 or TRBD2 (5 bases each). The CDR3 is 16 amino acids. The germline V gene encodes CDR1 MGHRA and CDR2 YSYEKL. Trimming cost V 0 bases and J 2 bases, with 10 bases left between them. The CDR3 bases are TGCGCCAGCAGCCAAGATCGAGGGGCAAACACCGGGGAGCTGTTTTTT. This gives the protein CASSQDRGANTGELFF.

The chain employs TRBV20-1 and TRBJ2-3; tentative D call: TRBD2 (6 bases). This CDR3 has 14 residues. The V end was cut by 4 bases, the J end by 4 bases, with 15 bases between. CDR1 and CDR2 (germline): DFQATT, SNEGSKA (reference sequence). The CDR3, as DNA: TGCAGTGCTATTGGAGCGGGCGGGGCAGATACGCAGTATTTT. Translation: CSAIGAGGADTQYF.

This clonotype came up many times. This chain links TRBV20-1 with TRBJ2-1, with 8 bases matching TRBD2. V was pared by 7 bases and J by 5 bases, with 4 bases of the junction left unmatched. The germline V gene encodes CDR1 DFQATT and CDR2 SNEGSKA (reference sequence). This CDR3 has 12 residues. The DNA for the CDR3 is TGCAGTGGAGCGGGGGCTAACAATGAGCAGTTCTTC. Amino acid sequence: CSGAGANNEQFF.

This clonotype was picked up many times. The rearrangement joins TRBV29-1 to TRBJ2-7; perhaps D is TRBD1 or TRBD2 (5 bases each). The CDR3 length is 13 residues. Germline CDR1 and CDR2: SQVTM and ANQGSEA. The V end lost 5 bases, the J end lost 1 base, and 12 bases lay between the germline ends. CDR3 amino acids: CSVSRGGSYEQYF. CDR3 coding DNA: TGCAGCGTTTCCCGTGGGGGTTCCTACGAGCAGTACTTC.

This chain joins TRBV6-1 and TRBJ2-3, with a tentative D call TRBD1 (5 bases). Deletions cut 3 bases from V and 1 base from J, with 11 bases between. This CDR3 contains 15 residues. From germline, CDR1 is MNHNS and CDR2 SASEGT. As DNA, the CDR3 is TGTGCCAGCAGTGACGCAGGGTGGGGCACAGATACGCAGTATTTT. As protein: CASSDAGWGTDTQYF.

This clonotype showed up just a few times. The chain recombines TRBV20-1 with TRBJ2-6; weak D call: TRBD1 (6 bases). The germline gives CDR1 DFQATT, CDR2 SNEGSKA (reference sequence). This CDR3 has 16 amino acids. The V end lost 1 base, the J end lost 0 bases, and 10 bases lay between the germline ends. This CDR3 is CSARGDTGSGANVLTF. Here the CDR3 DNA reads TGCAGTGCTAGAGGGGACACAGGCTCTGGGGCCAACGTCCTGACTTTC.